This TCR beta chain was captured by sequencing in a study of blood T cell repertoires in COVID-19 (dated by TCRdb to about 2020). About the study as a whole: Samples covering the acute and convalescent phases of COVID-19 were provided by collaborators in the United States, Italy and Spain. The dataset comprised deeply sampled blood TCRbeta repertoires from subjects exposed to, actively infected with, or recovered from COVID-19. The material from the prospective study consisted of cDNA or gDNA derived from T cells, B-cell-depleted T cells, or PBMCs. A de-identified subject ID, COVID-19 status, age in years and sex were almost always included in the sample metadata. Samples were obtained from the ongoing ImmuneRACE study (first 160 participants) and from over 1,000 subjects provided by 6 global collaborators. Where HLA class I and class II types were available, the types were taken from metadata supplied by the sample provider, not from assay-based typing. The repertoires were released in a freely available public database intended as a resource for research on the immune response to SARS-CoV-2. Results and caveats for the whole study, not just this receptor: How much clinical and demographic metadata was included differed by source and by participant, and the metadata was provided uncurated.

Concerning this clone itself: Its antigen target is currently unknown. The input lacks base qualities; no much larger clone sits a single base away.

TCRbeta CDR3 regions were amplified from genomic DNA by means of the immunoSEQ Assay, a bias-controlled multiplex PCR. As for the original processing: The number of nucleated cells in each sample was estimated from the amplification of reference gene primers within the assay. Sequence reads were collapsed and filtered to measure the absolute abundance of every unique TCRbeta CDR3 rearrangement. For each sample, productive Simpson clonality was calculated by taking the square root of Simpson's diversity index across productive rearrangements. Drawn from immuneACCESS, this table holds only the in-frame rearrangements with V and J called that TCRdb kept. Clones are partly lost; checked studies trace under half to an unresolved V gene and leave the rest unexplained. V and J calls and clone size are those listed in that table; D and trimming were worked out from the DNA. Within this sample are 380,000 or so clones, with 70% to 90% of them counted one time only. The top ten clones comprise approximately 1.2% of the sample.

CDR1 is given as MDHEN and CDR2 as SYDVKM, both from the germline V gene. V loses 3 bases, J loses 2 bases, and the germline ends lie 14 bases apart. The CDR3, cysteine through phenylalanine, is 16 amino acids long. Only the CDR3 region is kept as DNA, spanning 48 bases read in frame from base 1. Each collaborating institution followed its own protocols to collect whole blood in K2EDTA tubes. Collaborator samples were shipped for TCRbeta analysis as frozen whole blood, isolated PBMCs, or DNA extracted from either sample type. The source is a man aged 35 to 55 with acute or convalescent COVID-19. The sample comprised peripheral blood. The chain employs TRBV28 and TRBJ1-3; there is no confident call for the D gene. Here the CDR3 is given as CASSLAGELTGNTIYF. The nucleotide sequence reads TGTGCCAGCAGTTTGGCCGGGGAACTAACTGGAAACACCATATATTTT.